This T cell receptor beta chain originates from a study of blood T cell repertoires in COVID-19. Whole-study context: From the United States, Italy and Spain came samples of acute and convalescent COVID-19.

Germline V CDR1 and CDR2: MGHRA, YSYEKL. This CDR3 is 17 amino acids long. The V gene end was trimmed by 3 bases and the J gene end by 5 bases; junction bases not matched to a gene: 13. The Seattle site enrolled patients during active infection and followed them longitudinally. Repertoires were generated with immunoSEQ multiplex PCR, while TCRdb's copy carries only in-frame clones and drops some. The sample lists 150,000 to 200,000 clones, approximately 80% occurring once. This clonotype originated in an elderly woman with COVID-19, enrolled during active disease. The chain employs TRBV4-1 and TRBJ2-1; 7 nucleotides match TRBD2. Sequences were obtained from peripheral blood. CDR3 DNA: TGCGCCAGCAGCCATCCCTTCGGGCTAGCGGAGCACAATGAGCAGTTCTTC. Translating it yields CASSHPFGLAEHNEQFF.